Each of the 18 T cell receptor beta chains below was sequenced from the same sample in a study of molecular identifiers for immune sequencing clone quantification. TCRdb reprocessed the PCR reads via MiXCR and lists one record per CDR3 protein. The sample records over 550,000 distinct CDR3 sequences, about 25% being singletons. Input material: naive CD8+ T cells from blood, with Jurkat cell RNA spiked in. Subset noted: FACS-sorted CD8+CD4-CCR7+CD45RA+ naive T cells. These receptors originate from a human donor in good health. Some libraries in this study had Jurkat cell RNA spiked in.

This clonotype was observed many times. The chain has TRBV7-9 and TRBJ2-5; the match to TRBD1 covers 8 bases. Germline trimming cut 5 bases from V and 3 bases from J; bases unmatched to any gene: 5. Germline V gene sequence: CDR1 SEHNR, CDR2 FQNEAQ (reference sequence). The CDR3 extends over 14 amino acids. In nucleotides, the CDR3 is TGTGCCAGCAGCCCGCGGACAGGGAAAGAGACCCAGTACTTC. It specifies CASSPRTGKETQYF.

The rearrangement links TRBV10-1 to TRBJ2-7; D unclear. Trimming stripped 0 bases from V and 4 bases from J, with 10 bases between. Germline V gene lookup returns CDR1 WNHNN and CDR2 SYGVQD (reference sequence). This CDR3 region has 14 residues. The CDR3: CASSESGFLYEQYF. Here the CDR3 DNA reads TGCGCCAGCAGTGAGTCGGGGTTTCTGTACGAGCAGTACTTC.

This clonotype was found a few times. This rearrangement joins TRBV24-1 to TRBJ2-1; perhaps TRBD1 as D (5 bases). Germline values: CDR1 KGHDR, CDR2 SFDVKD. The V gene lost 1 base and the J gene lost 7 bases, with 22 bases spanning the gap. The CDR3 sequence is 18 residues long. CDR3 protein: CATSDFRFDQGAPNEQFF. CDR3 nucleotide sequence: TGTGCCACCAGTGATTTTCGATTTGACCAAGGGGCACCTAATGAGCAGTTCTTC.

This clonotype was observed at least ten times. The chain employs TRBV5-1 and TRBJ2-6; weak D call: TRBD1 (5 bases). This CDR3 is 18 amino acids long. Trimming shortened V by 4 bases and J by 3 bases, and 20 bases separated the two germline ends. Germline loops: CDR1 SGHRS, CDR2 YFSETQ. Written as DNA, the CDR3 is TGCGCCAGCAGCGAGGACACCCCAGGCGTCTATGGGGCCAACGTCCTGACTTTC. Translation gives CASSEDTPGVYGANVLTF.

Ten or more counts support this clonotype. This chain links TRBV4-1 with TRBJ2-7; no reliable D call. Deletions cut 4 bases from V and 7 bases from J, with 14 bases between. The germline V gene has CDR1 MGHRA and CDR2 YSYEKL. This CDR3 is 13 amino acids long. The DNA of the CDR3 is TGCGCCAGCAGCCCCCCCGGTGTGCGTGAGCAGTACTTC. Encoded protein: CASSPPGVREQYF.

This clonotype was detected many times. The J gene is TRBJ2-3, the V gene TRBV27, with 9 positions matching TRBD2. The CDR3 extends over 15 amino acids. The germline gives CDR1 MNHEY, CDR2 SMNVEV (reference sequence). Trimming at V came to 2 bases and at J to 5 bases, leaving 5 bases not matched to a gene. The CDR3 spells CASSLGAGGGDTQYF. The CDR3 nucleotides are TGTGCCAGCAGTTTAGGAGCGGGGGGCGGAGATACGCAGTATTTT.

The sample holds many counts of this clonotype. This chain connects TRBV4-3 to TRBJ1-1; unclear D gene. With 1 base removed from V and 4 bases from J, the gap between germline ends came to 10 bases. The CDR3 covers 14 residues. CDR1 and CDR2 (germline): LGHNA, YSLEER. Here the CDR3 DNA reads TGCGCCAGCAGCCAAGGGGCGCGGTCCACTGAAGCTTTCTTT. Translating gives CASSQGARSTEAFF.

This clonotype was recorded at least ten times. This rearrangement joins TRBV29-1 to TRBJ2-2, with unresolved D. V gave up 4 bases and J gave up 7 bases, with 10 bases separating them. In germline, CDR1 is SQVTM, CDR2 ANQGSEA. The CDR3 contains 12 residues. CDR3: CSVVLPSGELFF. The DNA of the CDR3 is TGCAGCGTTGTTTTGCCCAGCGGGGAGCTGTTTTTT.

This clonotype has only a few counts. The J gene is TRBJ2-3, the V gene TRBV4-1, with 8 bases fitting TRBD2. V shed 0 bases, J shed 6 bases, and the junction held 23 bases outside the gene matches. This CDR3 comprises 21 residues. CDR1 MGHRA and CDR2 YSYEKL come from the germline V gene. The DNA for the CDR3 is TGCGCCAGCAGCCAAGAGCGGAGTTATAGCGGGGAACATTATCTTTCGGATACGCAGTATTTT. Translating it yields CASSQERSYSGEHYLSDTQYF.

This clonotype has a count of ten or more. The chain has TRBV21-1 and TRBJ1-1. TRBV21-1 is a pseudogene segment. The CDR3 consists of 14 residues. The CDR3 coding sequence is TGTGCCAGCAGCAAGGGCAGATTGTACACTGAAGCTTTCTTT. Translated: CASSKGRLYTEAFF.

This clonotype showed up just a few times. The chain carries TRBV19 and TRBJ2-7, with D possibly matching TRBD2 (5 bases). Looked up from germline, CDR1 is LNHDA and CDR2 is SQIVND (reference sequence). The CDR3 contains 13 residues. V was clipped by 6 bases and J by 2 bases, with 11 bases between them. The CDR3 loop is CASRIAGTYEQYF. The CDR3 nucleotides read TGTGCCAGTAGGATTGCCGGGACCTACGAGCAGTACTTC.

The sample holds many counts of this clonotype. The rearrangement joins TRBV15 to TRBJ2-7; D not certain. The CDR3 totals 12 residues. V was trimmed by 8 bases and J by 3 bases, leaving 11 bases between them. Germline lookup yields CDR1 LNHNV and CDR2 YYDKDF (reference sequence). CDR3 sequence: CATGNWGYEQYF. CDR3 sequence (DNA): TGTGCCACCGGAAATTGGGGCTACGAGCAGTACTTC. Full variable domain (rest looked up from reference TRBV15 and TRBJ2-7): DAMVIQNPRYQVTQFGKPVTLSCSQTLNHNVMYWYQQKSSQAPKLLFHYYDKDFNNEADTPDNFQSRRPNTSFCFLDIRSPGLGDTAMYLCATGNWGYEQYFGPGTRLTVT.

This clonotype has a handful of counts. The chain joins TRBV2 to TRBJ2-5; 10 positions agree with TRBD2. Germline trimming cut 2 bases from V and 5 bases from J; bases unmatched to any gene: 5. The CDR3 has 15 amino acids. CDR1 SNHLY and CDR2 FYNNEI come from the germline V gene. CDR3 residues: CASSEMTSGRETQYF. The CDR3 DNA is TGTGCCAGCAGTGAAATGACTAGCGGGCGGGAGACCCAGTACTTC.

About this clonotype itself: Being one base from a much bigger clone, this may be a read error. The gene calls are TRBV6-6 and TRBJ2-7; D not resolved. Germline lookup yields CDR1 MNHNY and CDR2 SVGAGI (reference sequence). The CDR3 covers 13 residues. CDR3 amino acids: CACSYSLNNEQYF. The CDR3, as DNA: TGTGCCTGCAGTTACAGTCTTAATAACGAGCAGTACTTC.

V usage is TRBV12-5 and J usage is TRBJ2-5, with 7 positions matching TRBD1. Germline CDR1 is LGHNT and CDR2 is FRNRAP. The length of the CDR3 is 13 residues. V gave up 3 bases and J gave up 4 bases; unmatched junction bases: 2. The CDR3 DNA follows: TGTGCTAGTGGTTTAAGGGGGCTAGAGACCCAGTACTTC. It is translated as CASGLRGLETQYF.

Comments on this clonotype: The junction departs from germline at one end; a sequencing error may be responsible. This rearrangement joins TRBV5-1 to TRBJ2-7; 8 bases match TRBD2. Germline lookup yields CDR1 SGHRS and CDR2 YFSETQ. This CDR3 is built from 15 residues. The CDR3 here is CASSLEAAGVYERYF. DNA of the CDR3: TGCGCCAGCAGCTTGGAGGCAGCGGGAGTCTACGAGCGGTACTTC.

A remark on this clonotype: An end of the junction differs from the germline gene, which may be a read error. CDR3 nucleotides: TGTGCCTGGAGAGTAATGGGGGAGGGCCGGTCCTACGAGCAGCACTTC. This sequence encodes CAWRVMGEGRSYEQHF. This sequence joins TRBV30 and TRBJ2-7, with 7 bases fitting TRBD2. In germline, CDR1 is GTSNPN, CDR2 SVGIG (reference sequence). This CDR3 region has 16 residues. The full variable domain, completed using reference TRBV30 and TRBJ2-7, is SQTIHQWPATLVQPVGSPLSLECTVEGTSNPNLYWYRQAAGRGLQLLFYSVGIGQISSEVPQNLSASRPQDRQFILSSKKLLLSDSGFYLCAWRVMGEGRSYEQHFGPGTRLTVT.

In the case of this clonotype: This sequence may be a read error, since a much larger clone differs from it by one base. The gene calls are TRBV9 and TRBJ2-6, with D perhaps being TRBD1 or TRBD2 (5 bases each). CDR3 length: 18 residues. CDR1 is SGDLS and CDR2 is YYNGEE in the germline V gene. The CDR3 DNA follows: TGTGCCTGCAGCGTGGATTCTTGGGACCTCTCTGGGGCCAACGTCCTGACTTTC. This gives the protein CACSVDSWDLSGANVLTF.